Below, 5 T cell receptor beta chains from the same sample are listed, as sequenced in a study of cytomegalovirus exposure and HLA in healthy donors. Repertoires were generated with immunoSEQ multiplex PCR, while TCRdb's copy carries only in-frame clones and drops some. The repertoire holds around 90,000 clones, with roughly 84% as singletons. The source material was PBMCs. Every receptor here comes from a woman aged 18-29 years in good health and CMV-seropositive.

The CDR3 coding sequence is TGTGCCATCAGTCAATTACAGGGGGTCACTGAAGCTTTCTTT. This gives the protein CAISQLQGVTEAFF. J is TRBJ1-1 and V is TRBV10-3; 8 positions agree with TRBD1. CDR1 ENHRY and CDR2 SYGVKD come from the germline V gene. The CDR3 length is 14 residues. J was trimmed by 4 bases and V by 5 bases; bases with no gene match: 6.

The chain carries TRBV4-1 and TRBJ1-4; D might be TRBD1 (6 bases). The CDR3 contains 18 residues. CDR1 MGHRA and CDR2 YSYEKL come from the germline V gene. V was cut by 4 bases and J by 2 bases, with 20 bases left in between. The CDR3 is CASSPGSARGRTNEKLFF. Written as DNA, the CDR3 is TGCGCCAGCAGCCCTGGGTCCGCCAGGGGCCGCACTAATGAAAAACTGTTTTTT.

The V gene is TRBV9, the J gene TRBJ2-5; 7 bases fit TRBD1. V dropped 4 bases and J dropped 2; count of bases not matched to a gene: 20. Germline lookup yields CDR1 SGDLS and CDR2 YYNGEE. The CDR3 has 19 amino acids. This CDR3 reads CASSPSLLGRGPPQETQYF. The DNA for the CDR3 is TGTGCCAGCAGCCCGAGCCTTTTAGGTAGGGGGCCCCCACAAGAGACCCAGTACTTC.

The chain uses TRBV11-2 and TRBJ2-7; D is possibly TRBD2 (6 bases). The CDR3 spans 16 residues. From germline, CDR1 is SGHAT and CDR2 FQNNGV. Deletions cut 6 bases from V and 0 bases from J, with 18 bases between. CDR3 protein: CASSLVGGVGSYEQYF. The CDR3 coding sequence is TGTGCCAGCAGTCTAGTCGGCGGGGTCGGCTCCTACGAGCAGTACTTC. Full variable domain (remainder filled in from reference TRBV11-2 and TRBJ2-7): EAGVAQSPRYKIIEKRQSVAFWCNPISGHATLYWYQQILGQGPKLLIQFQNNGVVDDSQLPKDRFSAERLKGVDSTLKIQPAKLEDSAVYLCASSLVGGVGSYEQYFGPGTRLTVT.

The chain has TRBV7-9 and TRBJ2-2; 8 bases agree with TRBD2. Germline CDR1 reads SEHNR; CDR2 reads FQNEAQ (reference sequence). Trimming cost V 5 bases and J 1 base; bases outside gene matches: 12. The CDR3 runs to 18 residues. The CDR3 loop is CASSPRRIAGKNTGELFF. CDR3 bases: TGTGCCAGCAGCCCGCGGCGGATAGCGGGGAAGAACACCGGGGAGCTGTTTTTT.